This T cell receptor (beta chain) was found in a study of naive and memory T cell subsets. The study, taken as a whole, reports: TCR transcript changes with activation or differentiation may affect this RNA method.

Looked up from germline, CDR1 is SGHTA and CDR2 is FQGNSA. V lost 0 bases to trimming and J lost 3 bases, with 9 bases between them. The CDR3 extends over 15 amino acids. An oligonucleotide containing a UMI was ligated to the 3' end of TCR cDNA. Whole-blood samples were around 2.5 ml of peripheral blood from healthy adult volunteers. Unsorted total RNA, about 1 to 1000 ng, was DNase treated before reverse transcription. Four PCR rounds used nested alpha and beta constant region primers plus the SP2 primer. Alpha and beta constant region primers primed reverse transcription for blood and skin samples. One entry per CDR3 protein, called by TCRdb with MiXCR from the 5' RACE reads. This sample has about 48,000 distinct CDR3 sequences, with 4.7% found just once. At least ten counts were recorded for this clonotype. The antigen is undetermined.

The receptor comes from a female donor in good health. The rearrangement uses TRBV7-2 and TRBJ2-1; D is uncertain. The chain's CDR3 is CASSLASSLYNEQFF. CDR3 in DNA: TGTGCCAGCAGCTTAGCTAGCAGCCTCTACAATGAGCAGTTCTTC.